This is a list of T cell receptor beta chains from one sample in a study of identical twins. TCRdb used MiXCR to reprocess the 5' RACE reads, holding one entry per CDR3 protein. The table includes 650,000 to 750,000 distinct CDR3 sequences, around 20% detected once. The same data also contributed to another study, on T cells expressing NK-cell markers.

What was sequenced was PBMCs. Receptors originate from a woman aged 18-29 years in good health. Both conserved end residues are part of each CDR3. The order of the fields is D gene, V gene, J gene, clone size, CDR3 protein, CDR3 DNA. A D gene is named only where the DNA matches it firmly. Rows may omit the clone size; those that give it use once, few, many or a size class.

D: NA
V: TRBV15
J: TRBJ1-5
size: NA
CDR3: CATSRDHGQPQHF
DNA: TGTGCCACCAGCAGAGATCACGGTCAGCCCCAGCATTTT

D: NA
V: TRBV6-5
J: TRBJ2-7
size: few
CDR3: CASSYGPGPLYEQYF
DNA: TGTGCCAGCAGTTACGGCCCAGGACCCCTGTACGAGCAGTACTTC

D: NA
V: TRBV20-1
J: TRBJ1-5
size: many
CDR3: CSARPPPDTSNQPQHF
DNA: TGCAGTGCTAGACCGCCCCCTGACACGAGCAATCAGCCCCAGCATTTT

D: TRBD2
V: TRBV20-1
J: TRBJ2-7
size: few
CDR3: CSASTSGGVYEQYF
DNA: TGCAGTGCCAGTACTAGCGGGGGGGTCTACGAGCAGTACTTC

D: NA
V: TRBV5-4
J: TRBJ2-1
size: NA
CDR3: CASSAGAAYNEQFF
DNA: TGTGCCAGCAGCGCCGGCGCGGCCTACAATGAGCAGTTCTTC

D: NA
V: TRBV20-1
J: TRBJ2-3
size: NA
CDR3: CSAGGRRGGDTQYF
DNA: TGCAGTGCGGGAGGCAGGAGGGGTGGAGATACGCAGTATTTT

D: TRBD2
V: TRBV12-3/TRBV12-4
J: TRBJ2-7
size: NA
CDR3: CASSPGTSGGPYEQYF
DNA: TGTGCCAGCAGTCCAGGGACTAGCGGGGGACCCTACGAGCAGTACTTC

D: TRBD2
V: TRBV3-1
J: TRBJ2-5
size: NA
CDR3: CASSQVRLGQAGEAETQYF
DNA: TGTGCCAGCAGCCAAGTGAGGTTGGGCCAAGCGGGGGAGGCAGAGACCCAGTACTTC

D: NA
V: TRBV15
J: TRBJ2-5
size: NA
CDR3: CATSRVSREETQYF
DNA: TGTGCCACCAGCAGAGTTAGCAGGGAGGAGACCCAGTACTTC

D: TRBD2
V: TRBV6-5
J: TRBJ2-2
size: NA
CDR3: CASSYSALAGNTGELFF
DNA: TGTGCCAGCAGTTACTCGGCACTAGCGGGGAACACCGGGGAGCTGTTTTTT

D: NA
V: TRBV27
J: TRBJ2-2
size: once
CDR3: CASGRRTAPNTGELFF
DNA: TGTGCCAGCGGTCGGAGGACAGCGCCCAACACCGGGGAGCTGTTTTTT

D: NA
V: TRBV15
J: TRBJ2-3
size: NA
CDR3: CATSRAYAGGTDTQYF
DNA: TGTGCCACCAGCAGAGCTTATGCGGGTGGCACAGATACGCAGTATTTT

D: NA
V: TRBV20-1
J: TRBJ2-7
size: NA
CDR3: CSARATTYEQYF
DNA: TGCAGTGCTAGGGCCACGACCTACGAGCAGTACTTC

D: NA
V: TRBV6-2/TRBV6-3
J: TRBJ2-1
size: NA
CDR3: CASSPRLVWQFF
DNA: TGTGCCAGCAGTCCGAGACTCGTGTGGCAGTTCTTC

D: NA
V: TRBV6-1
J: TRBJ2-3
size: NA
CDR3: CASSEYYVTSTDTQYF
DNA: TGTGCCAGCAGTGAATACTACGTAACTAGCACAGATACGCAGTATTTT

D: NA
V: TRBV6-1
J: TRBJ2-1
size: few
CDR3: CASSIGPYNEQFF
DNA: TGTGCCAGCAGTATCGGTCCTTACAATGAGCAGTTCTTC

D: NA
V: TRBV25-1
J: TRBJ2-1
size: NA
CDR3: CASSEAYNEQFF
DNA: TGTGCCAGCAGTGAGGCTTACAATGAGCAGTTCTTC

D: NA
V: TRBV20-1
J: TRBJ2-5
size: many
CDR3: CSASLSAPTQYF
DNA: TGCAGTGCTAGCCTCTCGGCCCCGACCCAGTACTTC

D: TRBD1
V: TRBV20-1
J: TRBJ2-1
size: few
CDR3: CSARDPRGLSYNEQFF
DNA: TGCAGTGCTAGAGATCCCAGGGGGCTTTCCTACAATGAGCAGTTCTTC

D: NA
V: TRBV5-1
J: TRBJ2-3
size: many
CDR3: CASSPVGPGTDTQYF
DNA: TGCGCCAGCAGTCCCGTCGGCCCAGGGACAGATACGCAGTATTTT

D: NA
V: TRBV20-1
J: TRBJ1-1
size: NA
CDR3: CSAEGGSNTEAFF
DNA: TGCAGTGCAGAGGGGGGCTCGAACACTGAAGCTTTCTTT

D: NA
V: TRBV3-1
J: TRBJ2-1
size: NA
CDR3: CASSQGLQGGYNEQFF
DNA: TGTGCCAGCAGCCAGGGATTACAGGGAGGGTACAATGAGCAGTTCTTC

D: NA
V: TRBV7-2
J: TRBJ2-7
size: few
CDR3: CASSFPDWVTEQYF
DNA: TGTGCCAGCAGCTTCCCGGACTGGGTCACAGAGCAGTACTTC

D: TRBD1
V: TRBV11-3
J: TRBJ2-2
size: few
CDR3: CASSLGQGSLTGELFF
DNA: TGTGCCAGCAGCCTGGGACAGGGATCGTTAACCGGGGAGCTGTTTTTT

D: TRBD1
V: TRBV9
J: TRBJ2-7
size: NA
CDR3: CASSEGQGGEQYF
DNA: TGTGCCAGCAGCGAGGGACAGGGCGGCGAGCAGTACTTC

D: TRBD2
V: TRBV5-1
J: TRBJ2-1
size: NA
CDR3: CASSLLLAGVGRRWHNEQFF
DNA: TGCGCCAGCAGCTTGCTACTAGCGGGAGTAGGCCGGCGATGGCACAATGAGCAGTTCTTC

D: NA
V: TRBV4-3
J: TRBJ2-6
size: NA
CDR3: CASSQAAHNSGANVLTF
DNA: TGCGCCAGCAGCCAAGCGGCTCACAACTCTGGGGCCAACGTCCTGACTTTC

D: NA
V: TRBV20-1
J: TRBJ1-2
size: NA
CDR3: CSATHPRQSNYGYTF
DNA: TGCAGTGCTACCCACCCCCGGCAGAGTAACTATGGCTACACCTTC

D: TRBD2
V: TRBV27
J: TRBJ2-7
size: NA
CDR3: CASSSTSGSAEQYF
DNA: TGTGCCAGCAGTTCTACTAGCGGGAGTGCCGAGCAGTACTTC

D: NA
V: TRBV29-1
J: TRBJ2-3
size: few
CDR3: CSVEEPGKGTDTQYF
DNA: TGCAGCGTTGAAGAGCCAGGTAAAGGCACAGATACGCAGTATTTT

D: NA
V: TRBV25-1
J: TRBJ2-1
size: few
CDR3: CASSDPETGQRYNEQFF
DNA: TGTGCCAGCAGTGACCCCGAAACGGGACAAAGATACAATGAGCAGTTCTTC

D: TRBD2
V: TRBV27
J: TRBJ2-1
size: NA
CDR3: CASSRGLSGAYNEQFF
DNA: TGTGCCAGCAGTCGGGGACTAAGTGGCGCCTACAATGAGCAGTTCTTC

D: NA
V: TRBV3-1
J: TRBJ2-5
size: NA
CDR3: CASSQDPGLQETQYF
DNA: TGTGCCAGCAGCCAAGATCCAGGGCTGCAAGAGACCCAGTACTTC

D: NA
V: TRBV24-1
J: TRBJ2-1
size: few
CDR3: CATSDPARGANEQFF
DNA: TGTGCCACCAGTGATCCCGCCCGGGGGGCTAATGAGCAGTTCTTC

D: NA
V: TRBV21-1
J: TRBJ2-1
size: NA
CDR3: CASSKGWDSSWDNEQFF
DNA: TGTGCCAGCAGCAAAGGATGGGACAGTTCTTGGGACAATGAGCAGTTCTTC

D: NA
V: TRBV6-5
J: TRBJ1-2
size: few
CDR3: CASSSRVGGYTF
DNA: TGTGCCAGCAGTTCCAGGGTCGGTGGCTACACCTTC

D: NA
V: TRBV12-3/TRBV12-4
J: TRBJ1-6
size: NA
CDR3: CASRPENSPLHF
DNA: TGTGCCAGCAGGCCAGAGAATTCACCCCTCCACTTT

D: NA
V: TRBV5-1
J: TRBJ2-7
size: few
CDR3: CASSFDRSYEQYF
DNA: TGCGCCAGCAGCTTCGACAGGTCCTACGAGCAGTACTTC

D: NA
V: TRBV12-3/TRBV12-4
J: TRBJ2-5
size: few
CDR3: CASSSVDSQETQYF
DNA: TGTGCCAGCAGTTCCGTGGACAGTCAAGAGACCCAGTACTTC

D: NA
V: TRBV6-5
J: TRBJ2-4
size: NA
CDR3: CASRLNSGERNIQYF
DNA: TGTGCCAGCAGATTAAACTCAGGGGAGCGAAACATTCAGTACTTC

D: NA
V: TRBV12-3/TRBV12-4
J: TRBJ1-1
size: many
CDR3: CASSLLDSQKTTEAFF
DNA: TGTGCCAGCAGTTTACTGGACAGCCAAAAAACCACTGAAGCTTTCTTT